The 22 T cell receptor beta chains listed next were all sequenced from one sample in a study of blood T cells in healthy people across ages. With a J-beta primer mix and a sample-barcoded 5' primer, a second PCR ran about 7 to 12 cycles. TCRdb re-called the 5' RACE reads with MiXCR, one entry per CDR3 protein. Of some 730,000 distinct CDR3 sequences in the sample, over 20% were seen once. Sequences were obtained from blood. The source of these receptors is a man aged 65 to 85 in good health.

This clonotype was counted only a few times. This sequence joins TRBV5-6 and TRBJ2-7, with 9 bases that match TRBD1. The CDR3 is 14 amino acids. CDR1 is SGHDT, CDR2 YYEEEE, per germline. Germline trimming cut 2 bases from V and 4 bases from J; bases unmatched to any gene: 4. In DNA form, the CDR3 reads TGTGCCAGCAGCTTTTTGGACAGGGGATACGAGCAGTACGTC. Translation: CASSFLDRGYEQYV.

This rearrangement joins TRBV20-1 to TRBJ2-3; no reliable D call. The V gene's germline CDR1 is DFQATT and CDR2 SNEGSKA (reference sequence). The CDR3 is made up of 10 amino acids. V was pared by 4 bases and J by 8 bases, with 7 bases between. CDR3 in DNA: TGCAGTGCTAATTCAGCTACGCAGTATTTT. Protein: CSANSATQYF.

This clonotype appeared many times. The rearrangement links TRBV9 to TRBJ1-1, with D possibly TRBD1 on 5 matching bases. This CDR3 has 14 residues. Germline CDR1 is SGDLS and CDR2 is YYNGEE. V was shortened by 3 bases and J by 5 bases, with 14 bases between the two germline ends. CDR3: CASSAGTTLTEAFF. CDR3 sequence (DNA): TGTGCCAGCAGCGCCGGGACTACTCTTACTGAAGCTTTCTTT.

Remarks on this clonotype: A read error may produce the germline difference seen at one junction end. The rearrangement uses TRBV28 and TRBJ2-3; 12 nucleotides line up with TRBD2. The CDR3 extends over 17 amino acids. The V gene's germline CDR1 is MDHEN and CDR2 SYDVKM. The DNA for the CDR3 is TGTGCCAGCAGGCCCGGGACTAGCGGGCTTAGCACAGGTACGCAGTATTTT. Translating it yields CASRPGTSGLSTGTQYF. Variable domain in full (rest from reference TRBV28 and TRBJ2-3): DVKVTQSSRYLVKRTGEKVFLECVQDMDHENMFWYRQDPGLGLRLIYFSYDVKMKEKGDIPEGYSVSREKKERFSLILESASTNQTSMYLCASRPGTSGLSTGTQYFGPGTRLTVL.

The chain joins TRBV2 to TRBJ2-7; 10 bases are shared with TRBD1. Trimming removed 6 bases from V and 3 bases from J; junction bases left unmatched: 17. The germline V gene has CDR1 SNHLY and CDR2 FYNNEI. The CDR3 extends over 18 amino acids. CDR3 loop: CASSATGTGALGRYEQYF. DNA of the CDR3: TGTGCCAGCAGCGCGACCGGGACAGGGGCGCTCGGGCGCTACGAGCAGTACTTC.

This clonotype was counted a few times. The chain employs TRBV7-6 and TRBJ1-4; 8 bases map to TRBD1. V shed 4 bases, J shed 7 bases, and the junction held 5 bases outside the gene matches. Germline lookup yields CDR1 SGHVS and CDR2 FNYEAQ. The CDR3 spans 14 residues. CDR3 residues: CASSWDRRGEKLFF. The CDR3 coding sequence is TGTGCCAGCAGCTGGGACAGGAGAGGTGAAAAACTGTTTTTT.

There are a few counts of this clonotype. The chain uses TRBV6-1 and TRBJ2-4; tentatively, D is TRBD1 or TRBD2 (5 bases each). CDR1 is MNHNS and CDR2 is SASEGT in the germline V gene. This CDR3 comprises 16 residues. The ends were cut back, 0 bases at V and 0 bases at J, with 9 bases in the middle. The CDR3 coding sequence is TGTGCCAGCAGTGAAGCAGTGGGGGTAGCCAAAAACATTCAGTACTTC. Translation gives CASSEAVGVAKNIQYF.

The chain couples TRBV6-5 to TRBJ1-1, with TRBD1 matching over 9 bases. V lost 2 bases to trimming and J lost 2 bases; unmatched junction nucleotides: 9. Germline V gives CDR1 MNHEY, CDR2 SVGAGI. CDR3 length: 17 amino acids. The CDR3 sequence is CASSYATGTGINTEAFF. CDR3 in DNA: TGTGCCAGCAGTTACGCGACCGGGACAGGGATAAACACTGAAGCTTTCTTT.

There are a few counts of this clonotype. The CDR3 coding sequence is TGTGCCAGCACCCCGGCGGGAAACATTCAGTACTTC. This translates into CASTPAGNIQYF. This rearrangement joins TRBV7-2 to TRBJ2-4, with TRBD2 as a possible D gene (5 bases). The CDR3 contains 12 residues. Germline CDR1 reads SGHTA; CDR2 reads FQGNSA. The V gene lost 7 bases and the J gene lost 6 bases, with 10 bases spanning the gap.

V gene TRBV5-1 combines with J gene TRBJ2-1, with 8 positions matching TRBD2. The germline V gene has CDR1 SGHRS and CDR2 YFSETQ. The J segment lost 3 bases and the V segment lost 4 bases, leaving 6 bases of the junction unmatched. This CDR3 region has 15 residues. The CDR3 nucleotides read TGCGCCAGCAGCCCCACACTAGCGGTCTACAATGAGCAGTTCTTC. Protein product: CASSPTLAVYNEQFF.

This sequence joins TRBV7-9 and TRBJ2-7; TRBD1 matches at 9 bases. Germline loops: CDR1 SEHNR, CDR2 FQNEAQ (reference sequence). This CDR3 comprises 15 residues. Unmatched junction bases numbered 10, after V lost 5 bases and J lost 5 bases. CDR3 protein: CASSLSDRGGNEQYF. The CDR3 coding sequence is TGTGCCAGCAGCCTCTCGGACAGGGGAGGGAACGAGCAGTACTTC.

The chain couples TRBV14 to TRBJ1-4; tentatively, D is TRBD1 (6 bases). Germline V gene lookup returns CDR1 SGHDN and CDR2 FVKESK. Trimming took off 2 bases at V and 5 bases at J, with 12 bases between the two ends. CDR3 length: 15 amino acids. Here the CDR3 DNA reads TGTGCCAGCAGCCAAAAAGGGGGAACCAATGAAAAACTGTTTTTT. Translating gives CASSQKGGTNEKLFF.

The chain is built from TRBV24-1 and TRBJ2-2; possible D gene TRBD2, 6 bases. V gave up 7 bases and J gave up 6 bases, with 14 bases separating them. In germline, CDR1 is KGHDR, CDR2 SFDVKD. The CDR3 spans 14 residues. The CDR3 DNA reads as TGTGCCACCAGGGGACTCTCCGGGGCCGGGGAGCTGTTTTTT. Residues: CATRGLSGAGELFF.

This clonotype was seen only a few times. This chain joins TRBV15 and TRBJ2-7, with a tentative D call TRBD1 (6 bases). V was clipped by 5 bases and J by 0 bases, with 11 bases between them. Per germline, CDR1 LNHNV and CDR2 YYDKDF (reference sequence). CDR3 length: 14 amino acids. The CDR3 sequence: CATSGDRSSYEQYF. CDR3 nucleotide sequence: TGTGCCACCAGCGGTGACAGGAGCTCCTACGAGCAGTACTTC. The variable domain in full, with the rest retrieved from reference TRBV15 and TRBJ2-7, is DAMVIQNPRYQVTQFGKPVTLSCSQTLNHNVMYWYQQKSSQAPKLLFHYYDKDFNNEADTPDNFQSRRPNTSFCFLDIRSPGLGDTAMYLCATSGDRSSYEQYFGPGTRLTVT.

This clonotype was found many times. The chain employs TRBV10-3 and TRBJ1-2, with TRBD1 matching 7 bases. CDR1 is ENHRY and CDR2 is SYGVKD in the germline V gene. There are 13 residues in the CDR3. Losses at the gene ends were 6 bases for V and 2 bases for J; bases not matched to a gene: 3. The CDR3, as DNA: TGTGCCATCAGCGAGGGACAGAACTATGGCTACACCTTC. Translation gives CAISEGQNYGYTF.

The rearrangement uses TRBV18 and TRBJ2-3; 11 bases line up with TRBD1. The CDR3 is 15 residues long. Germline V gene sequence: CDR1 KGHSH, CDR2 LQKENI. The ends lost 2 bases at V and 5 bases at J; junction bases unmatched: 3. This CDR3 reads CASSPLGQGEDTQYF. In nucleotides, the CDR3 is TGTGCCAGCTCACCATTGGGACAGGGGGAAGATACGCAGTATTTT.

This clonotype was detected a few times. V usage is TRBV18 and J usage is TRBJ2-7; 10 bases agree with TRBD2. Unmatched junction bases numbered 0, after V lost 2 bases and J lost 5 bases. CDR1 is KGHSH, CDR2 LQKENI, per germline. The CDR3 has 13 residues. The CDR3 DNA is TGTGCCAGCTCACCAGGACTAGCGGACGAGCAGTACTTC. Protein product: CASSPGLADEQYF.

This clonotype was detected a few times. The chain joins TRBV10-2 to TRBJ2-5; D may match TRBD1 or TRBD2 (5 bases each). The end of the DNA fits TRBJ2-7 better, so the J call may be wrong. Germline loops: CDR1 WSHSY, CDR2 SAAADI. This CDR3 has 14 amino acids. DNA of the CDR3: TGCGCCAGCAGTGAACCGGGACCGCACTACGAGCAGTACTTC. Encoded protein: CASSEPGPHYEQYF.

This clonotype was observed a few times. V and J are TRBV2 and TRBJ2-5, with 10 positions matching TRBD1. The end of the DNA is better explained by TRBJ2-7, so the J call may be wrong. Germline CDR1 SNHLY, CDR2 FYNNEI. This CDR3 contains 15 residues. This CDR3 reads CASSSPGQGIFEQYF. The DNA of the CDR3 is TGTGCCAGCAGTTCTCCGGGACAGGGGATCTTCGAGCAGTACTTC.

The table lists this clonotype with a count of one. This chain links TRBV5-5 with TRBJ2-5; the match to TRBD1 covers 8 bases. The junction had 5 bases not matched to a gene; V was cut back by 6 bases and J by 1 base. CDR3 size: 14 residues. Per the germline V gene, CDR1 is SGHKS and CDR2 is YYEKEE (reference sequence). This chain's CDR3 is CASTWDRSQETQYF. In DNA form, the CDR3 reads TGTGCCAGCACCTGGGACAGGTCCCAAGAGACCCAGTACTTC.

At least ten counts were recorded for this clonotype. The chain joins TRBV29-1 to TRBJ2-7; D is unresolved. CDR3 length: 14 residues. CDR1 and CDR2 (germline): SQVTM, ANQGSEA. Trimming took off 4 bases at V and 2 bases at J, with 15 bases between the two ends. The CDR3 spells CSVGSGKPPYEQYF. The CDR3 DNA reads TGCAGCGTTGGTTCTGGGAAACCCCCCTACGAGCAGTACTTC.

This rearrangement joins TRBV9 to TRBJ2-1, with 13 bases matching TRBD2. The CDR3 is 17 amino acids. V shed 3 bases, J shed 5 bases, and the junction held 8 bases outside the gene matches. Looked up from germline, CDR1 is SGDLS and CDR2 is YYNGEE. The CDR3 DNA follows: TGTGCCAGCAGCGAAGGGACTAGCGGGATGTGGGACAATGAGCAGTTCTTC. This gives the protein CASSEGTSGMWDNEQFF.